This T cell receptor beta chain appears in the sequencing data of a study of low-dose radiotherapy and immunotherapy resistance in tumors. Study in general: With fractions of 0.5 Gy given every 2 weeks, Cohort 1 accumulated a total of 6.5 Gy.

In its sample, this clonotype was seen many times. This sample's time point: before trial treatment. As their treatment, donors received nivolumab, ipilimumab, aspirin, low-dose cyclophosphamide and low-dose radiotherapy. Solid tumors that lacked tumor-infiltrating lymphocytes and were advanced were present in eligible patients. Primers targeting TRAV and TRBV primed first-strand cDNA, covering alpha and beta chains. Amplification of TCRs used a constant-region primer and V-primer adapter for approximately 19 PCR cycles. By in vitro transcription, the isolated mRNA was amplified. TCRdb processed the reads anew with MiXCR; each CDR3 protein has one entry. The sample carries 35,000 to 45,000 distinct CDR3 sequences, roughly 28% recorded once. The CDR3 contains 12 residues. Per germline, CDR1 SGHRS and CDR2 YFSETQ. The V end was cut by 0 bases, the J end by 7 bases, with 6 bases between.

This specimen consisted of PBMCs, obtained before treatment. This clonotype was obtained from a male donor with gallbladder cancer. The chain carries TRBV5-1 and TRBJ2-3; D remains ambiguous. The CDR3 spells CASSLGANTQYF. DNA for the CDR3: TGCGCCAGCAGCTTGGGAGCAAATACGCAGTATTTT.